This is a list of T cell receptor beta chains from one sample in a study of T-cell reconstitution after alpha-beta-depleted transplantation in children. In TCRdb, the PCR reads were re-called with MiXCR into one record per CDR3 protein. The profile shows some 200,000 distinct CDR3 sequences, about 8.4% of them singletons. This sample comprised PBMCs, mostly from graft donor cells, obtained 360 days after TCRalphabeta/CD19-depleted stem cell transplant. All receptors come from a male patient aged 2 to 9 who had a stem cell transplant for acute myeloid leukemia, so the T cells may come from the graft donor. Both conserved end residues are trimmed from each CDR3.

ASTPQGGEPLH	TRBV12-3/TRBV12-4
ASSPAAKNIQY	TRBV7-2
ASSPQSQHEQF	TRBV18
ASRRAHAGTGELF	TRBV7-3
ATSRGAWELSEQF	TRBV15
ASSLEYGSYEQY	TRBV7-2
ASSPRTTSGKNIQY	TRBV6-2/TRBV6-3
ASSLEGSNYGYT	TRBV5-1
ASSFHGEGAGELF	TRBV5-1
ASSPSSGQETQY	TRBV7-3
ASGPLVAAHNEQF	TRBV18
SARDPLAGPTDTQY	TRBV20-1
SASGGNYNEQF	TRBV20-1
ASSSGQRENEKLF	TRBV7-9
ATSSSWGVNSPLH	TRBV15
ASSLGLAGVGDTQY	TRBV7-6
ASSLKGGADLTIGEF	TRBV5-1
ASSSNRFTGINTEAF	TRBV27
ASSSGGSVTEAF	TRBV7-9
ATKDRGLNGYT	TRBV6-1
SATAKDNAYNEQF	TRBV20-1
ASSEDRVGEKLF	TRBV2
MCGGPTDTQY	TRBV20-1
ASRLDRVNSPLH	TRBV6-1
ASSQGESLLF	TRBV3-1
ASSAGYTEAF	TRBV6-1
SARLSVYNEQF	TRBV29-1
ASSLRGEETQY	TRBV5-1
SVEGQGGAEAF	TRBV29-1
ASSHAGNSSPLH	TRBV4-2
ASSPTGWGMNYGYT	TRBV5-6
ASSSPDSGNTIY	TRBV6-5
ASSHTSGPYNEQF	TRBV5-1
ASEFYTEAF	TRBV12-5
ASSLMGQGNTGELF	TRBV5-5
ASSLGEWGNEQF	TRBV7-9
ASSLVGARYVSGNTIY	TRBV11-1
ASSSSGGAPGELF	TRBV7-2
ASSFIGAGGTEAF	TRBV12-3/TRBV12-4
ASSLQGAKLETQY	TRBV7-2
ASSLVGFGSGTEAF	TRBV7-2
ASSSRILAGYSGEQF	TRBV12-3/TRBV12-4
ASSVGGTGIAGELF	TRBV9
ASSLQGAETQY	TRBV11-2
ASRLRREGRETQY	TRBV5-6
ASSYTLGQVETQY	TRBV6-5
ASSTVVNEQF	TRBV6-2/TRBV6-3
ASRPSGSNEQF	TRBV12-3/TRBV12-4
ASSPPVQGVNEQF	TRBV18
SVAGLAGVDEQF	TRBV29-1